A single sample is the source of the 9 T cell receptor beta chains below, sequenced in a study of blood T cell repertoires in COVID-19. Sequenced by immunoSEQ multiplex PCR; TCRdb stores in-frame clones only, minus some. The sample shows around 170,000 clones, about 88% of them seen only once. The sample taken for sequencing was peripheral blood. Receptor source: a woman in her twenties or thirties with active or convalescent COVID-19.

This sequence joins TRBV3-1 (or the pseudogene TRBV3-2) and TRBJ2-2; the D gene is possibly TRBD2 (5 bases). CDR1 LGHDT and CDR2 YNNKEL come from the germline V gene (reference sequence). The CDR3 sequence is 15 residues long. The V and J ends lost 4 bases and 6 bases respectively, with 15 bases between them. CDR3 region: CASSRVSGSSGELFF. In nucleotides, the CDR3 is TGTGCCAGCAGCCGGGTTTCGGGATCTTCCGGGGAGCTGTTTTTT.

The chain links TRBV24-1 to TRBJ2-1; 8 nucleotides agree with TRBD2. J gave up 12 bases and V 3 bases, and 9 bases lay outside the gene matches. CDR3 length equals 14 residues. Looked up from germline, CDR1 is KGHDR and CDR2 is SFDVKD. The CDR3 coding sequence is TGTGCCACCAGTGATCCTAGGGGACTAGGAGGGCAGTTCTTC. It is translated as CATSDPRGLGGQFF.

The chain joins TRBV10-3 to TRBJ2-1; 11 bases align to TRBD2. Germline assignment: CDR1 ENHRY and CDR2 SYGVKD. This CDR3 contains 15 residues. J gave up 8 bases and V 6 bases, and 9 bases lay outside the gene matches. Here the CDR3 DNA reads TGTGCCATCAGGCCCGATAGCGGGAGGGTTTATGAGCAGTTCTTC. It translates to CAIRPDSGRVYEQFF.

This clone was counted between two and nine times. This chain connects TRBV28 to TRBJ1-6, with TRBD1 as a possible D gene (6 bases). This CDR3 contains 14 residues. V lost 5 bases and J 10 bases, leaving 15 bases between the germline ends. CDR1 and CDR2 (germline): MDHEN, SYDVKM. CDR3 DNA sequence: TGTGCCAGCAGTGTAATTCCAGGGGTCTCACCCCTCCACTTT. It encodes CASSVIPGVSPLHF.

A single count supports this clone. The chain combines TRBV3-1 (or the pseudogene TRBV3-2) with TRBJ2-3; D gene ambiguous. V lost 8 bases and J lost 0, with 6 bases in between. CDR1 and CDR2 from the germline V gene are LGHDT and YNNKEL (reference sequence). This CDR3 comprises 12 residues. The CDR3 is CASASSTDTQYF. The CDR3 region has the DNA TGTGCCAGCGCGTCTAGCACAGATACGCAGTATTTT.

J is TRBJ2-4 and V is TRBV19; 8 nucleotides align to TRBD2. Germline assignment: CDR1 LNHDA and CDR2 SQIVND (reference sequence). There are 18 residues in the CDR3. The trim removed 3 bases at V and 2 bases at J, leaving 12 bases unmatched. In DNA form, the CDR3 reads TGTGCCAGTAGTATCGGGGGGCAGCGGGAGCGGACCAAAAACATTCAGTACTTC. Translating gives CASSIGGQRERTKNIQYF.

The chain recombines TRBV29-1 with TRBJ1-2; 8 bases agree with TRBD1. The CDR3 has 14 residues. Germline values: CDR1 SQVTM, CDR2 ANQGSEA. With 4 bases clipped from V and 4 bases from J, the junction kept 8 bases outside the gene matches. CDR3 sequence: CSVGQGASTYGYTF. The CDR3 region has the DNA TGCAGCGTTGGGCAGGGGGCATCTACCTATGGCTACACCTTC.

The genes are TRBV7-6 and TRBJ1-2; 7 bases are a match to TRBD1. Germline CDR1 SGHVS, CDR2 FNYEAQ. The V segment lost 1 base and the J segment 7 bases; nucleotides outside the gene matches: 3. The CDR3 runs to 13 residues. CDR3 residues: CASSLERGLGYTF. DNA for the CDR3: TGTGCCAGCAGCTTAGAAAGGGGGCTTGGCTACACCTTC.

V is TRBV18 and J is TRBJ1-2; unclear D gene. CDR1 KGHSH and CDR2 LQKENI come from the germline V gene. The length of the CDR3 is 16 residues. V was shortened by 1 base and J by 8 bases, with 20 bases between the two germline ends. The CDR3 DNA follows: TGTGCCAGCTCACCACTTCCTCCACGAGGTTCCGAAGGCTACACCTTC. Encoded protein: CASSPLPPRGSEGYTF.